This T cell receptor beta chain was retrieved from a study of CD8 T cells in ankylosing spondylitis. A few counts support this clonotype. Its antigen is undetermined. Libraries for TCR beta were made by quantitative 5'-RACE with molecular barcodes. TCRdb processed the 5' RACE reads anew with MiXCR; each CDR3 protein has one entry. The sample has about 260,000 distinct CDR3 sequences; around 20% are singletons. CDR3 length: 12 amino acids. Germline V gene lookup returns CDR1 DFQATT and CDR2 SNEGSKA (reference sequence). V lost 5 bases and J 2 bases, leaving 9 bases between the germline ends. Study outcomes and limitations: Enrichment of disease-linked clones was reportedly significant in matched ankylosing spondylitis synovial fluid. As for the disease-linked clones, they showed a CD8+ phenotype and occurred at relatively low frequencies in peripheral blood.

This receptor was obtained from a male donor with ankylosing spondylitis or in good health (not recorded which). This chain connects TRBV20-1 to TRBJ2-5; D uncertain. Sequenced material: blood, either unsorted or a sorted T cell fraction (not recorded which). This CDR3 reads CSASSEQETQYF. CDR3 coding DNA: TGCAGTGCTTCCTCAGAACAAGAGACCCAGTACTTC.